Listed below are T cell receptor beta chains from one sample, sequenced in a study of OX40 agonist ivuxolimab in advanced cancers. Sequencing was performed with immunoSEQ multiplex PCR; in TCRdb, only in-frame clones are kept and a portion is missing. The sample carries 70,000 to 85,000 clones, approximately 90% recorded once. The sample here was CD4+ or CD8+ T cells sorted from blood, taken in a trial of the OX40 agonist ivuxolimab. The receptors originated from an adult with an advanced solid tumor such as melanoma, head and neck, liver or kidney cancer. CDR3s include the opening cysteine and the closing phenylalanine or tryptophan. The order of the fields is V gene, clone size, D gene, J gene, CDR3 protein, CDR3 DNA. A D gene is named only where the DNA matches it firmly. The size entry is marked missing in some rows and otherwise reads once, few, many or a size class.

TRBV11-2	NA	NA	TRBJ2-1	CASSTQVDLQGNEQFF	TGTGCCAGCAGCACGCAGGTTGACCTGCAGGGCAATGAGCAGTTCTTC
TRBV2	NA	NA	TRBJ1-5	CASSDRRNSNQPQHF	TGTGCCAGCAGTGACAGGAGAAATAGCAATCAGCCCCAGCATTTT
TRBV27	NA	NA	TRBJ2-6	CASSFTGAGANVLTF	TGTGCCAGCAGTTTTACGGGGGCCGGGGCCAACGTCCTGACTTTC
TRBV19	once	NA	TRBJ1-3	CASSTRVPGNTIYF	TGTGCCAGTAGTACCAGAGTCCCCGGAAACACCATATATTTT
TRBV29-1	NA	TRBD2	TRBJ2-1	CSGGRDEQFF	TGCAGCGGGGGGAGGGATGAGCAGTTCTTC
TRBV6-4	NA	TRBD1	TRBJ2-1	CASNSGTGDRNEQFF	TGTGCCAGCAACTCCGGGACAGGGGACCGCAATGAGCAGTTCTTC
TRBV2	NA	NA	TRBJ2-5	CASSEAGSEETQYF	TGTGCCAGCAGTGAAGCGGGGTCGGAGGAGACCCAGTACTTC
TRBV6-6	few	NA	TRBJ1-1	CASTARGETEAFF	TGTGCCAGCACCGCTAGGGGGGAAACTGAAGCTTTCTTT
TRBV9	NA	TRBD1	TRBJ1-4	CASSPRDSSNEKLFF	TGTGCCAGCAGCCCCCGGGACAGCTCTAATGAAAAACTGTTTTTT
TRBV19	NA	TRBD1	TRBJ1-2	CASRSQGAGDYGYTF	TGTGCCAGTAGGAGCCAGGGGGCTGGTGACTATGGCTACACCTTC
TRBV2	NA	NA	TRBJ1-2	CASSLGGNYGYTF	TGTGCCAGCAGTCTGGGGGGGAACTATGGCTACACCTTC
TRBV12-5	NA	NA	TRBJ1-1	CASGPTMNTEAFF	TGTGCTAGTGGTCCCACCATGAACACTGAAGCTTTCTTT
TRBV6-1	NA	TRBD1	TRBJ2-7	CASSRDSAPYEQYF	TGTGCCAGCAGCCGGGACAGTGCCCCCTACGAGCAGTACTTC
TRBV4-1	NA	TRBD2	TRBJ2-1	CASSQVLAGGDEQFF	TGCGCCAGCAGCCAAGTCCTAGCGGGAGGGGATGAGCAGTTCTTC
TRBV7-3	NA	NA	TRBJ2-6	CASSPPRGTSGANVLTF	TGTGCCAGCAGCCCACCCCGGGGTACCTCTGGGGCCAACGTCCTGACTTTC
TRBV19	NA	NA	TRBJ1-5	CASSKGRYSNQPQHF	TGTGCCAGTAGTAAGGGACGGTATAGCAATCAGCCCCAGCATTTT
TRBV11-2	NA	TRBD1	TRBJ2-3	CASSLARGQGFTQYF	TGTGCCAGCAGCTTAGCCCGGGGACAGGGGTTTACGCAGTATTTT
TRBV30	NA	NA	TRBJ2-1	CAWSVDGFSYNEQFF	TGTGCCTGGAGTGTGGACGGTTTCTCCTACAATGAGCAGTTCTTC
TRBV6-6	NA	NA	TRBJ2-7	CASSQGGYEQYF	TGTGCCAGCAGCCAAGGGGGCTACGAGCAGTACTTC
TRBV28	NA	TRBD2	TRBJ2-5	CASTSGGADQETQYF	TGTGCCAGCACCTCCGGGGGGGCAGACCAAGAGACCCAGTACTTC
TRBV4-1	NA	NA	TRBJ1-4	CASSPGGWNEKLFF	TGCGCCAGCAGCCCGGGAGGGTGGAATGAAAAACTGTTTTTT
TRBV19	NA	TRBD1	TRBJ2-3	CASSNGQGGTDTQYF	TGTGCCAGTAGTAACGGACAGGGCGGTACAGATACGCAGTATTTT
TRBV27	NA	NA	TRBJ1-1	CASSLPGQAPNTEAFF	TGTGCCAGCAGTTTACCCGGCCAGGCCCCCAACACTGAAGCTTTCTTT
TRBV30	NA	NA	TRBJ1-1	CAWSVHGNTEAFF	TGTGCCTGGAGTGTACACGGAAACACTGAAGCTTTCTTT
TRBV10-3	NA	TRBD1	TRBJ1-1	CAIRGQANTEAFF	TGTGCCATCAGGGGACAGGCGAACACTGAAGCTTTCTTT
TRBV18	NA	TRBD1	TRBJ1-1	CASSPGTGVRLNTEAFF	TGTGCCAGCTCACCCGGGACAGGGGTCCGATTAAACACTGAAGCTTTCTTT
TRBV19	NA	NA	TRBJ1-2	CASSNTGRNHF	TGTGCCAGTAGTAATACGGGGCGGAACCACTTC
TRBV5-1	NA	NA	TRBJ2-2	CASSLAGTAPGELFF	TGCGCCAGCAGCTTGGCCGGGACTGCCCCCGGGGAGCTGTTTTTT
TRBV9	NA	TRBD2	TRBJ2-1	CASSPRTSGGAEQFF	TGTGCCAGCAGCCCCCGGACTAGCGGGGGGGCTGAGCAGTTCTTC
TRBV9	NA	TRBD2	TRBJ2-2	CASSVLSGTNTGELFF	TGTGCCAGCAGCGTACTAAGCGGGACGAACACCGGGGAGCTGTTTTTT